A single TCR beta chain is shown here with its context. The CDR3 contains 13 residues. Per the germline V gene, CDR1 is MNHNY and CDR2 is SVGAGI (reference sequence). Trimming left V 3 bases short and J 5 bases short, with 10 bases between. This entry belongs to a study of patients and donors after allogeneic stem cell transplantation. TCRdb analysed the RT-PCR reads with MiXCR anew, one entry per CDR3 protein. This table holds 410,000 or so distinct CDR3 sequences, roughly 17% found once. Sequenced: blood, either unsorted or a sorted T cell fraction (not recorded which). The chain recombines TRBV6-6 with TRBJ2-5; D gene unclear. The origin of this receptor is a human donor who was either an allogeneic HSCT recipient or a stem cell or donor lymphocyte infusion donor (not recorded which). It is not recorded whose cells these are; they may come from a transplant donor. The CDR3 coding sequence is TGTGCCAGCAGTTATGCGGCTGCGGAGACCCAGTACTTC. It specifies CASSYAAAETQYF.